This T cell receptor beta chain was sequenced during a study of T cell changes during pregnancy in multiple sclerosis. TCRdb's table, derived via immunoSEQ multiplex PCR, lists solely in-frame clones and lacks some. The table shows around 99,000 clones, with almost 95% occurring only once. The length of the CDR3 is 15 residues. Trimming removed 5 bases at V and 0 bases at J, with 13 bases between. CDR1 is MNHEY, CDR2 SMNVEV, per germline (reference sequence). The J gene is TRBJ1-2, the V gene TRBV27, with a tentative D call TRBD1 (5 bases). The TCR was taken from a female donor with multiple sclerosis, enrolled in a pregnancy study. The specimen comprised peripheral blood, sampled in the first trimester of pregnancy. CDR3 bases: TGTGCCAGCAGTCCAGGGTGGGTTTCTAACTATGGCTACACCTTC. Translating gives CASSPGWVSNYGYTF.